This T cell receptor beta chain was retrieved from a study of CD8+ T cells in alopecia areata (dated by TCRdb to about 2018). For context, the study as a whole: The treated patients took part in an open-label pilot trial in which moderate-to-severe alopecia areata was treated with oral tofacitinib at 5 to 10 mg twice daily. On the human side, TCRbeta sequencing was run on scalp tissue and on sorted CD4+ and CD8+ peripheral blood T cells from healthy controls and from alopecia areata patients with either patchy or totalis/universalis disease. In both human patients and the C3H/HeJ mouse model, the study applied high-throughput TCRbeta sequencing to look at T cell clonal expansion in alopecia areata. TCRbeta CDR3 regions were amplified by immunoSEQ multiplex PCR with 35 Vbeta forward and 13 Jbeta reverse primers. Tofacitinib was given for 6 to 18 months, followed by 6 months of follow-up off drug to assess delayed response and recurrence. Tofacitinib-treated patients had biopsies at baseline and at 4 and 24 weeks of treatment, with a later scalp biopsy in several patients. Scalp clonality was compared among normal scalp (n=4), patchy alopecia areata scalp (n=8), and alopecia totalis/universalis scalp (n=8). RNA was obtained with the PAXgene miRNA kit for fixed scalp, the miRNeasy kit for PBMCs, and the RNeasy kit for mouse skin.

The library was generated by the immunoSEQ multiplex PCR assay. RNA was extracted from all samples and reverse transcribed into cDNA, which served as template for TCR sequencing. First-strand cDNA was synthesized using SuperScript III with a 2:1 mix of oligo-dT and random hexamers. A synthetic immune receptor repertoire was used to measure amplification bias, and any remaining bias was corrected computationally. In the paper's pipeline: After raw reads were preprocessed to remove errors, the CDR3 was defined following IMGT conventions as running from the conserved cysteine to phenylalanine. Clonality was computed by normalizing Shannon entropy by log2 of the number of productive unique TCRs and subtracting the result from 1. Scalp TCRbeta sequences were cross-referenced with sorted blood CD4 and CD8 repertoires so that the CD4 or CD8 identity of scalp clones could be inferred. The immuneACCESS repertoire file appears here via TCRdb, limited to in-frame rearrangements. These files lack a portion of the clones; in checked studies, under half of the deficit traces to unresolved V genes, and the cause of the others is not known. The DNA was the basis for D and trimming; V, J and clone size are from that table. The sample records 150,000 or so clones, around 47% of which are singletons. About 6.3% of the sample is taken by the ten largest.

From the germline V gene, CDR1 is SGHDT and CDR2 is YYEEEE. From its cysteine to its phenylalanine, the CDR3 spans 13 amino acids. Just the 39-base CDR3 DNA is kept, in frame starting at base 1. The germline ends are 9 bases apart after V is trimmed by 3 bases and J by 5 bases. This clone was seen a handful of times. Its recognized antigen is unknown. The sample holds no much larger clone one base away, and base qualities are not on file. Beyond this particular receptor, the publication reports: Shared TCR sequences between patients were less evident than in mice, which may be partly attributable to HLA diversity in the patient population. Compared with normal scalp, lesional scalp, particularly in alopecia totalis/universalis, had higher clonality and more expanded CD8+ clones, which suggests antigenic drive. Unlike mouse skin, which is dominated by gammadelta T cells, normal human skin has resident alphabeta T cells that are also sequenced, and this complicates analysis of the scalp TCR repertoire.

Lesional scalp punch biopsies and peripheral blood were obtained from alopecia areata patients. After PBMCs were isolated by density centrifugation and stained for CD3, CD4 and CD8, a FACSAria was used to sort CD4+ and CD8+ T cells. The TCR comes from a human donor with alopecia areata. Sequencing was done on a sample of CD4+ T cells sorted from blood. The V and J genes are TRBV5-6 and TRBJ1-5; the D gene is not confidently resolved. The DNA sequence is given as TGTGCCAGCAGCTCGCTCAGCGATCAGCCCCAGCATTTT. Translated, this gives CASSSLSDQPQHF. The CDR3 plus the reference TRBV5-6 and TRBJ1-5 genes for the other parts give the full variable domain: DAGVTQSPTHLIKTRGQQVTLRCSPKSGHDTVSWYQQALGQGPQFIFQYYEEEERQRGNFPDRFSGHQFPNYSSELNVNALLLGDSALYLCASSSLSDQPQHFGDGTRLSIL.